This T cell receptor (beta chain) originates from a study of T cell repertoires in cytomegalovirus infection. Remarks on this clonotype: What it binds is unknown.

The length of the CDR3 is 15 residues. V lost 4 bases to trimming and J lost 0 bases, with 9 bases between them. Per germline, CDR1 LGHDT and CDR2 YNNKEL (reference sequence). TCRdb re-analysed the reads in MiXCR, keeping a single row per CDR3 protein. The table includes about 570,000 distinct CDR3 sequences, approximately 40% detected once. This clonotype was obtained from a human donor in good health (CMV status not recorded). Some clones in this sample may be carry-over from other donors' samples. V gene TRBV3-1 combines with J gene TRBJ2-2; D is ambiguous. Sequences were derived from cultured PBMCs, sampled from culture after CMV antigen stimulation. The CDR3 sequence is CASSPFLANTGELFF. CDR3 bases: TGTGCCAGCAGCCCGTTCCTCGCGAACACCGGGGAGCTGTTTTTT.